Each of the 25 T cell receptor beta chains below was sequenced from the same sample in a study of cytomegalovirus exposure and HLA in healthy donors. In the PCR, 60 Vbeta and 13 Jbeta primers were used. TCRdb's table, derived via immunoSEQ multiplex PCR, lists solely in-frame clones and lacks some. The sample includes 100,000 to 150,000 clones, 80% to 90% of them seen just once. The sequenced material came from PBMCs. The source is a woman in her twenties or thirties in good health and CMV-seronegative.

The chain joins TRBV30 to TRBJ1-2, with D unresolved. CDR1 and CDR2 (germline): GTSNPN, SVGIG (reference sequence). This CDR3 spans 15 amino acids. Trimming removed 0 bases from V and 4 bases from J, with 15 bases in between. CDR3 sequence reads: CAWSVLVGRTYGYTF. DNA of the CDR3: TGTGCCTGGAGTGTACTAGTCGGACGGACCTATGGCTACACCTTC.

The CDR3 region is CASSQAPGLASYEQYF. CDR3 DNA: TGCGCCAGCAGCCAAGCACCGGGACTAGCTTCCTACGAGCAGTACTTC. The chain recombines TRBV4-1 with TRBJ2-7; 9 nucleotides agree with TRBD2. The J segment lost 1 base and the V segment lost 1 base, leaving 5 bases of the junction unmatched. CDR3 length: 16 residues. CDR1 MGHRA and CDR2 YSYEKL come from the germline V gene.

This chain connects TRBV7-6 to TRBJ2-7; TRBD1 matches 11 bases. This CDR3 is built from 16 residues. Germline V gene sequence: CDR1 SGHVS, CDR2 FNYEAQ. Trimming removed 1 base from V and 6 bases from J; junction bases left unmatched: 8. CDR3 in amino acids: CASSLGSGQGAREQYF. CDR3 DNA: TGTGCCAGCAGCTTAGGGAGCGGACAGGGGGCTCGCGAGCAGTACTTC.

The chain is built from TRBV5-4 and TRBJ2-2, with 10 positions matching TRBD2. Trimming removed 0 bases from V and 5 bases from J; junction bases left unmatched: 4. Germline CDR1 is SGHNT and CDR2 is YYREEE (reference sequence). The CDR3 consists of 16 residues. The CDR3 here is CASSLGSGGGTGELFF. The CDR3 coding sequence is TGTGCCAGCAGCTTGGGGAGCGGGGGGGGTACCGGGGAGCTGTTTTTT.

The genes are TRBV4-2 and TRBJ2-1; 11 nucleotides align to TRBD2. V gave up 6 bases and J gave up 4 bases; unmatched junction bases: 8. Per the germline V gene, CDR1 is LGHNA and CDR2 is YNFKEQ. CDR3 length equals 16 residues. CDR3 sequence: CASSPPGLAAYNEQFF. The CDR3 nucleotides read TGTGCCAGCAGTCCACCGGGACTAGCGGCTTACAATGAGCAGTTCTTC.

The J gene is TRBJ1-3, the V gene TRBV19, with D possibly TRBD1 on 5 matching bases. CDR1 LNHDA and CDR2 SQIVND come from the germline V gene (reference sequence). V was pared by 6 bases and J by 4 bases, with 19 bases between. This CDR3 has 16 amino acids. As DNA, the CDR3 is TGTGCCAGTAGCCAGTTAGGGGCGGGGGACGGAAACACCATATATTTT. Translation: CASSQLGAGDGNTIYF.

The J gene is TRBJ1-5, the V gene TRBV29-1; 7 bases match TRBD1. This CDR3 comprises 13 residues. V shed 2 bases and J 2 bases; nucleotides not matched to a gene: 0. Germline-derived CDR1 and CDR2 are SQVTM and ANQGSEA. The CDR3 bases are TGCAGCGTTGAAACAGGGGGCAATCAGCCCCAGCATTTT. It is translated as CSVETGGNQPQHF.

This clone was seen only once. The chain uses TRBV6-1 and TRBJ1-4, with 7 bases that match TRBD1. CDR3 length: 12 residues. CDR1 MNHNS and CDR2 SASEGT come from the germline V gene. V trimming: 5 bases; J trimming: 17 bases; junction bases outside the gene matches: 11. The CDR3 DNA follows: TGTGCCAGCAGTACTTACAGGGGTGTGGGTTTTTTT. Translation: CASSTYRGVGFF.

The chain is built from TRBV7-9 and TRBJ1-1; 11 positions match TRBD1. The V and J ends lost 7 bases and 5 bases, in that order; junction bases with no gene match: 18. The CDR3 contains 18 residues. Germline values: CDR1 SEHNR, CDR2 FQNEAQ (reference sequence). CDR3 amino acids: CASTPTGTGGPLGTEAFF. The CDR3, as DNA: TGTGCCAGCACCCCAACCGGGACAGGGGGTCCGTTGGGTACTGAAGCTTTCTTT. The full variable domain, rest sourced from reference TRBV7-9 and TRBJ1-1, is DTGVSQNPRHKITKRGQNVTFRCDPISEHNRLYWYRQTLGQGPEFLTYFQNEAQLEKSRLLSDRFSAERPKGSFSTLEIQRTEQGDSAMYLCASTPTGTGGPLGTEAFFGQGTRLTVV.

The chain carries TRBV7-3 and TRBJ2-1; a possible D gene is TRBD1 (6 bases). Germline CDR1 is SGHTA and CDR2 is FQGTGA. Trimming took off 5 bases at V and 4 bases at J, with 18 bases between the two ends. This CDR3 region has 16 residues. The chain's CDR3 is CASSPQGTRTYNEQFF. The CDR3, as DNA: TGTGCCAGCAGCCCCCAAGGGACAAGGACATACAATGAGCAGTTCTTC. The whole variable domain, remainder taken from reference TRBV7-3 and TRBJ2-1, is GAGVSQTPSNKVTEKGKYVELRCDPISGHTALYWYRQSLGQGPEFLIYFQGTGAADDSGLPNDRFFAVRPEGSVSTLKIQRTERGDSAVYLCASSPQGTRTYNEQFFGPGTRLTVL.

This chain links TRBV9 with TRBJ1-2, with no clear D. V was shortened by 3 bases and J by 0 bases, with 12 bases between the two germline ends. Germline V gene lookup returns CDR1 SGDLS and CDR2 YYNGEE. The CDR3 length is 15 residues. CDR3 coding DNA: TGTGCCAGCAGCGGCCGCAGCGCCTCTAACTATGGCTACACCTTC. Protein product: CASSGRSASNYGYTF. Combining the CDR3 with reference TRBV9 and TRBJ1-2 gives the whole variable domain DSGVTQTPKHLITATGQRVTLRCSPRSGDLSVYWYQQSLDQGLQFLIQYYNGEERAKGNILERFSAQQFPDLHSELNLSSLELGDSALYFCASSGRSASNYGYTFGSGTRLTVV.

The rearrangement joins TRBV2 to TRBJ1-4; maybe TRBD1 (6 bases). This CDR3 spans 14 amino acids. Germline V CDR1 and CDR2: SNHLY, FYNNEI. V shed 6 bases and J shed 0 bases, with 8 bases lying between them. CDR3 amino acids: CASRQGSTNEKLFF. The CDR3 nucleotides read TGTGCCAGCAGACAGGGCTCAACTAATGAAAAACTGTTTTTT. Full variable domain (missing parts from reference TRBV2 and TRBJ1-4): EPEVTQTPSHQVTQMGQEVILRCVPISNHLYFYWYRQILGQKVEFLVSFYNNEISEKSEIFDDQFSVERPDGSNFTLKIRSTKLEDSAMYFCASRQGSTNEKLFFGSGTQLSVL.

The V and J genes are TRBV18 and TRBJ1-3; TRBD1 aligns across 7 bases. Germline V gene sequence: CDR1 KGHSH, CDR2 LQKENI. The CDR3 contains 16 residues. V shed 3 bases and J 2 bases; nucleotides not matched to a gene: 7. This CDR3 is CASSPPATGAGNTIYF. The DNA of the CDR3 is TGTGCCAGCTCACCTCCAGCCACAGGGGCTGGAAACACCATATATTTT.

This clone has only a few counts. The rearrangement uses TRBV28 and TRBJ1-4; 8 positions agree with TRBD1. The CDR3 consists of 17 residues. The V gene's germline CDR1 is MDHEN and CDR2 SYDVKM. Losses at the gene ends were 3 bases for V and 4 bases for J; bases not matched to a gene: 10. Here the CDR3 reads CASSFSGTGAINEKLFF. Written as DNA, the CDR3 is TGTGCCAGCAGTTTTTCCGGGACAGGAGCTATTAATGAAAAACTGTTTTTT.

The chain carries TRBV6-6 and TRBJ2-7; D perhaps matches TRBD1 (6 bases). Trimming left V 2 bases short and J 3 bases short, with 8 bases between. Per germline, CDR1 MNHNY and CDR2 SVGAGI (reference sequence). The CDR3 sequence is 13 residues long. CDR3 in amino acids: CASSYHRDYEQYF. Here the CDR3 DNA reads TGTGCCAGCAGTTACCACAGGGACTACGAGCAGTACTTC.

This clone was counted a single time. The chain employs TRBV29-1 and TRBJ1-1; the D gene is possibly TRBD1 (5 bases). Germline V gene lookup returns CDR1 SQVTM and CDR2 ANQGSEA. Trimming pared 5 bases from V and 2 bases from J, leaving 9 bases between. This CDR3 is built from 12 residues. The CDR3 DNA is TGCAGCGTTCGGCAGGGAAACACTGAAGCTTTCTTT. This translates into CSVRQGNTEAFF.

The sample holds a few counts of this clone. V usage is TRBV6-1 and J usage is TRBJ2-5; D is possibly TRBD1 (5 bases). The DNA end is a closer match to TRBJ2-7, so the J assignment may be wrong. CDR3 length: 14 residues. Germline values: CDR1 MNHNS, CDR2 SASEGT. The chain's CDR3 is CASSEDPWGSEQYF. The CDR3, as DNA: TGTGCCAGCAGTGAAGACCCCTGGGGCTCCGAGCAGTACTTC.

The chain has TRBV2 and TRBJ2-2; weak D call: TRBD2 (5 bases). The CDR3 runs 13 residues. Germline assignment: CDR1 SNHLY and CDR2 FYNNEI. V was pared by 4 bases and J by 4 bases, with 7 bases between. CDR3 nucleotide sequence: TGTGCCAGCAGTGGAGGGTTCACCGGGGAGCTGTTTTTT. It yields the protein CASSGGFTGELFF.

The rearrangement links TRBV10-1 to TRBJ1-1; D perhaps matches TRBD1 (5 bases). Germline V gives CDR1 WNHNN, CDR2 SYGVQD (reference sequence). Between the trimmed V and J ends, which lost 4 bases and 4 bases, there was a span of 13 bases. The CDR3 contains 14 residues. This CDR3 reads CASSVTQVGTEAFF. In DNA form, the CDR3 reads TGCGCCAGCAGTGTGACACAGGTCGGCACTGAAGCTTTCTTT.

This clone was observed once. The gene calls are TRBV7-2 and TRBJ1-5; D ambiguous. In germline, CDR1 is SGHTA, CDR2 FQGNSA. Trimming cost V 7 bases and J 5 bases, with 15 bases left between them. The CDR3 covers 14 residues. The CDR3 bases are TGTGCCAGCACCTCAAGTGGGCTATATCAGCCCCAGCATTTT. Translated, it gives CASTSSGLYQPQHF.

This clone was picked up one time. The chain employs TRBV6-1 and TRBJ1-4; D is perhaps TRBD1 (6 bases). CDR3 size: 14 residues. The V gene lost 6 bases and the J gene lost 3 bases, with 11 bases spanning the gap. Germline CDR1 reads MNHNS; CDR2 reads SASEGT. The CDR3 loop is CASSLGGPNEKLFF. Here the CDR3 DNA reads TGTGCCAGCAGCCTGGGGGGGCCTAATGAAAAACTGTTTTTT.

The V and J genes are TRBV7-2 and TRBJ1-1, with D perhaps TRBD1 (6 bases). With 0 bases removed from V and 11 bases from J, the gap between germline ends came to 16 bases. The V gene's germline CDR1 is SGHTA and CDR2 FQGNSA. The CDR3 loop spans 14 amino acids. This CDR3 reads CASSLATGTGWAFF. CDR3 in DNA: TGTGCCAGCAGCTTAGCCACAGGTACAGGGTGGGCTTTCTTT.

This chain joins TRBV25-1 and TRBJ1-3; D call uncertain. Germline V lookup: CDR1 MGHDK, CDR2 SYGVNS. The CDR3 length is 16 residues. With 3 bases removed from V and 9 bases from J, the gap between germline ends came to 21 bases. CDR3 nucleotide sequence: TGTGCCAGCAGTGAGCTCCGATCAACGGGGAAGAGCACCATATATTTT. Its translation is CASSELRSTGKSTIYF.

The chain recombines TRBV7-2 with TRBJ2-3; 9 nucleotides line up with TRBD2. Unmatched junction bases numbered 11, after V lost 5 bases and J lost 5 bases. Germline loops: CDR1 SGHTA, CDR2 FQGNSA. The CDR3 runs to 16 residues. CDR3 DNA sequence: TGTGCCAGCAGCCCCCCCCAAAGCGGGGGGAAAGATACGCAGTATTTT. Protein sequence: CASSPPQSGGKDTQYF.

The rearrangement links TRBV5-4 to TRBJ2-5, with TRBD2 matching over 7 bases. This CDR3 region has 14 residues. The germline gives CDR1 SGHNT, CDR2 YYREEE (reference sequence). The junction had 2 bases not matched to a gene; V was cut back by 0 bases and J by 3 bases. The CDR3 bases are TGTGCCAGCAGCTTGGTTGCGGGGGAAGAGACCCAGTACTTC. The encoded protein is CASSLVAGEETQYF.